One and the same sample provided the 6 T cell receptor beta chains below, sequenced in a study of PD-1 blockade in mismatch repair-deficient tumors. Generated by immunoSEQ multiplex PCR, the TCRdb table keeps only in-frame clones and is missing some. Found here are approximately 120,000 clones, about 88% of them singletons; the top ten hold about 13%. Sequences were derived from peripheral blood, sampled 44 weeks after starting pembrolizumab. All receptors come from an adult with mismatch repair-deficient cancer.

The chain is built from TRBV2 and TRBJ2-1; 12 bases are a match to TRBD2. The CDR3 sequence is 15 residues long. CDR1 and CDR2 from the germline V gene are SNHLY and FYNNEI. The J segment lost 4 bases and the V segment lost 5 bases, leaving 3 bases of the junction unmatched. CDR3 amino acids: CASSQGLAGYNEQFF. CDR3 coding DNA: TGTGCCAGCAGTCAAGGACTAGCGGGGTACAATGAGCAGTTCTTC.

V and J are TRBV29-1 and TRBJ2-5; the D call may be TRBD1 or TRBD2 (5 bases each). The length of the CDR3 is 15 residues. The V end lost 6 bases, the J end lost 2 bases, and 19 bases lay between the germline ends. From germline, CDR1 is SQVTM and CDR2 ANQGSEA. CDR3 in amino acids: CSVEGFRQSQETQYF. The CDR3 bases are TGCAGCGTCGAGGGGTTTAGGCAGTCACAAGAGACCCAGTACTTC.

The gene calls are TRBV6-4 and TRBJ2-3; 8 nucleotides align to TRBD2. Germline loops: CDR1 MRHNA, CDR2 SNTAGT. The trim removed 1 base at V and 3 bases at J, leaving 3 bases unmatched. The CDR3 has 15 residues. Written as DNA, the CDR3 is TGTGCCAGCAGTGACTGGGCTAGCGGGACAGATACGCAGTATTTT. Protein: CASSDWASGTDTQYF.

The chain employs TRBV21-1 and TRBJ2-7. TRBV21-1 is recorded as a pseudogene. The CDR3 totals 16 residues. The CDR3 DNA reads TGTGCCAGCAGCAGCACCCGGGACGACAACACCTACGAGCAGTACTTC. Translating it yields CASSSTRDDNTYEQYF.

The chain couples TRBV28 to TRBJ1-2; possibly TRBD1 for D (5 bases). Looked up from germline, CDR1 is MDHEN and CDR2 is SYDVKM. V was clipped by 2 bases and J by 4 bases, with 32 bases between them. CDR3 length: 21 amino acids. The CDR3 DNA reads as TGTGCCAGCAGTTTACCGTCCCACCCTCGAAAAGACAGTCCGACGGGCTATGGCTACACCTTC. Translating gives CASSLPSHPRKDSPTGYGYTF.

V gene TRBV7-8 combines with J gene TRBJ1-5; perhaps TRBD1 as D (5 bases). The V end was cut by 5 bases, the J end by 7 bases, with 18 bases between. Per germline, CDR1 SGHVS and CDR2 FQNEAQ. This CDR3 has 15 residues. This chain's CDR3 is CASSPIEGSGQPQHF. The CDR3 DNA reads TGTGCCAGCAGCCCCATTGAGGGTTCAGGGCAGCCCCAGCATTTT.